The 26 T cell receptor beta chains reported below all come from one sample, sequenced in a study of T cells after somatic rescue of genetic block. The protocol was immunoSEQ multiplex PCR, while the TCRdb copy is restricted to in-frame clones and leaves out a portion. The table has tens of thousands of clones, 96% seen once; the top ten hold 0.075% to 0.095%. Material for sequencing was peripheral blood mononuclear cells (PBMCs). The receptor source for this set is a child younger than two.

The rearrangement uses TRBV5-4 and TRBJ2-1; D not resolved. The V and J ends lost 0 bases and 5 bases respectively, with 9 bases between them. The CDR3 length is 14 residues. From germline, CDR1 is SGHNT and CDR2 YYREEE (reference sequence). CDR3 protein: CASSLALPNNEQFF. Here the CDR3 DNA reads TGTGCCAGCAGCTTGGCCCTACCCAACAATGAGCAGTTCTTC.

The J gene is TRBJ2-7, the V gene TRBV28, with 14 nucleotides matching TRBD2. This CDR3 has 16 residues. The junction had 9 bases not matched to a gene; V was cut back by 5 bases and J by 6 bases. The germline V gene has CDR1 MDHEN and CDR2 SYDVKM. The CDR3 coding sequence is TGTGCCAGCAGTCTTAGCGGGACTAGCGGGAGAGGCGAGCAGTACTTC. It codes for CASSLSGTSGRGEQYF.

This chain's CDR3 is CASNRGNSPLHF. CDR3 bases: TGTGCCAGCAACAGGGGTAATTCACCCCTCCACTTT. The chain links TRBV6-1 to TRBJ1-6; 7 positions agree with TRBD1. The CDR3 is made up of 12 amino acids. Germline CDR1 and CDR2: MNHNS and SASEGT. With 7 bases clipped from V and 6 bases from J, the junction kept 0 bases outside the gene matches.

Only one count was recorded for this clone. V and J are TRBV11-3 and TRBJ2-2; 11 bases match TRBD1. The CDR3 consists of 17 residues. The V segment lost 5 bases and the J segment 0 bases; nucleotides outside the gene matches: 5. Germline CDR1 is SGHNT and CDR2 is YENEEA. The CDR3 DNA is TGTGCCAGCAGCCAAAGGGGACAGGGGGCGAACACCGGGGAGCTGTTTTTT. Protein: CASSQRGQGANTGELFF.

About this clone: This specimen includes other DNA sequences encoding the same CDR3. The CDR3 bases are TGCGCCAGCAGTGAGTCTTACGAGCAGTACTTC. As protein: CASSESYEQYF. The V gene is TRBV10-2, the J gene TRBJ2-7; unclear D gene. The CDR3 spans 11 residues. V shed 0 bases and J shed 4 bases, with 1 base lying between them. CDR1 is WSHSY, CDR2 SAAADI, per germline.

The CDR3: CSVEDPGRQYF. CDR3 DNA sequence: TGCAGCGTTGAAGATCCCGGACGGCAGTACTTC. The chain is built from TRBV29-1 and TRBJ2-7; D unclear. V was shortened by 0 bases and J by 9 bases, with 9 bases between the two germline ends. Germline V lookup: CDR1 SQVTM, CDR2 ANQGSEA. The CDR3 is 11 amino acids.

This sequence joins TRBV21-1 and TRBJ1-6; no check of the table's D call, TRBD1, against the DNA was made. TRBV21-1 is a known pseudogene. This CDR3 has 13 residues. The CDR3 region is CASSPQGDSPLHF. Written as DNA, the CDR3 is TGTGCCAGCAGCCCGCAGGGGGATTCACCCCTCCACTTT.

In this sample, this clone turned up once. This chain uses TRBV15 with TRBJ2-3; TRBD1 might be the D (5 bases). This CDR3 has 14 residues. Germline lookup yields CDR1 LNHNV and CDR2 YYDKDF (reference sequence). The V and J ends lost 0 bases and 1 base respectively, with 5 bases between them. The CDR3 DNA follows: TGTGCCACCAGCAGAGACAGGGGCACAGATACGCAGTATTTT. It encodes CATSRDRGTDTQYF.

J is TRBJ2-1 and V is TRBV7-2; TRBD2 is a possible D gene (5 bases). V gave up 2 bases and J gave up 3 bases, with 11 bases separating them. Germline CDR1 and CDR2: SGHTA and FQGNSA. The CDR3 is 15 amino acids. CDR3 sequence reads: CASSLFGEGYNEQFF. For the CDR3, the DNA is TGTGCCAGCAGCTTATTCGGAGAGGGCTACAATGAGCAGTTCTTC.

The chain uses TRBV2 and TRBJ2-1; possibly TRBD2 for D (6 bases). CDR1 is SNHLY and CDR2 is FYNNEI in the germline V gene. Between the trimmed V and J ends, which lost 10 bases and 0 bases, there was a span of 7 bases. CDR3 size: 12 residues. In nucleotides, the CDR3 is TGTGCCATCGGGAGCTCCTACAATGAGCAGTTCTTC. Its protein is CAIGSSYNEQFF. The whole variable domain, remainder taken from reference TRBV2 and TRBJ2-1, is EPEVTQTPSHQVTQMGQEVILRCVPISNHLYFYWYRQILGQKVEFLVSFYNNEISEKSEIFDDQFSVERPDGSNFTLKIRSTKLEDSAMYFCAIGSSYNEQFFGPGTRLTVL.

The V call is TRBV28, the J call TRBJ1-1, with D hard to call. This CDR3 spans 14 amino acids. Germline assignment: CDR1 MDHEN and CDR2 SYDVKM. V was cut by 2 bases and J by 5 bases, with 12 bases left in between. CDR3 coding DNA: TGTGCCAGCAGTTTAGGAGGGCGCGGAACTGAAGCTTTCTTT. This translates into CASSLGGRGTEAFF.

This clone was recorded once. The chain is built from TRBV6-6 and TRBJ2-7, with D perhaps TRBD1 or TRBD2 (5 bases each). There are 13 residues in the CDR3. V was pared by 5 bases and J by 1 base, with 9 bases between. Germline lookup yields CDR1 MNHNY and CDR2 SVGAGI (reference sequence). The CDR3 bases are TGTGCCAGCAGTACCGGGACGTCCTACGAGCAGTACTTC. This encodes CASSTGTSYEQYF.

This chain links TRBV5-1 with TRBJ1-4; TRBD1 might be the D (6 bases). V lost 1 base and J 8 bases, leaving 6 bases between the germline ends. The CDR3 spans 12 residues. Germline lookup yields CDR1 SGHRS and CDR2 YFSETQ. The CDR3 loop reads CASSLTGEKLFF. The DNA of the CDR3 is TGCGCCAGCAGCTTGACAGGGGAAAAACTGTTTTTT.

The chain recombines TRBV4-3 with TRBJ1-1; D might be TRBD1 (6 bases). The CDR3 is 14 amino acids. The V end lost 5 bases, the J end lost 1 base, and 11 bases lay between the germline ends. Germline CDR1 reads LGHNA; CDR2 reads YSLEER. Here the CDR3 reads CASSTETGNTEAFF. The CDR3 DNA is TGCGCCAGCAGCACAGAGACAGGGAACACTGAAGCTTTCTTT.

This chain connects TRBV7-8 to TRBJ2-7; D is perhaps TRBD1 (5 bases). The V gene's germline CDR1 is SGHVS and CDR2 FQNEAQ. The CDR3 has 13 residues. V lost 7 bases, J lost 3 bases, and 13 bases lay in between. In nucleotides, the CDR3 is TGTGCCAGCAAGGGCCAGGGCCTCTACGAGCAGTACTTC. Its protein product is CASKGQGLYEQYF.

The chain combines TRBV6-5 with TRBJ1-2; no firm D call. Germline lookup yields CDR1 MNHEY and CDR2 SVGAGI. CDR3 size: 13 residues. Trimming left V 3 bases short and J 8 bases short, with 13 bases between. CDR3 sequence (DNA): TGTGCCAGCAGTTATGGTGGCGCCGGGGGCTACACCTTC. Translating gives CASSYGGAGGYTF.

V and J are TRBV5-5 and TRBJ2-5, with D hard to call. The ends were cut back, 6 bases at V and 0 bases at J, with 9 bases in the middle. This CDR3 contains 13 residues. CDR1 is SGHKS and CDR2 is YYEKEE in the germline V gene (reference sequence). This CDR3 is CASTHRHQETQYF. CDR3 DNA: TGTGCCAGCACCCATAGGCACCAAGAGACCCAGTACTTC.

The chain links TRBV10-1 to TRBJ2-3; TRBD1 aligns across 8 bases. Germline V CDR1 and CDR2: WNHNN, SYGVQD (reference sequence). The CDR3 has 15 amino acids. With 6 bases clipped from V and 0 bases from J, the junction kept 5 bases outside the gene matches. CDR3 amino acids: CASSLGTGSTDTQYF. The CDR3 nucleotides read TGCGCCAGCAGCCTCGGGACAGGTAGCACAGATACGCAGTATTTT.

The gene calls are TRBV7-8 and TRBJ2-1, with TRBD2 identical over 12 bases. Germline CDR1 and CDR2: SGHVS and FQNEAQ. J gave up 7 bases and V 5 bases, and 9 bases lay outside the gene matches. The CDR3 extends over 16 amino acids. The chain's CDR3 is CASSPWLAGGRNEQFF. For the CDR3, the DNA is TGTGCCAGCAGCCCGTGGCTAGCGGGAGGGCGTAATGAGCAGTTCTTC. Looking up the rest from reference TRBV7-8 and TRBJ2-1 gives the full variable domain: GAGVSQSPRYKVAKRGQDVALRCDPISGHVSLFWYQQALGQGPEFLTYFQNEAQLDKSGLPSDRFFAERPEGSVSTLKIQRTQQEDSAVYLCASSPWLAGGRNEQFFGPGTRLTVL.

V and J are TRBV7-3 and TRBJ1-2, with D possibly matching TRBD1 (5 bases). This CDR3 is built from 15 residues. Trimming left V 0 bases short and J 3 bases short, with 11 bases between. Germline V gives CDR1 SGHTA, CDR2 FQGTGA. CDR3 amino acids: CASSLTGPTDYGYTF. In nucleotides, the CDR3 is TGTGCCAGCAGCTTAACGGGACCCACTGACTATGGCTACACCTTC. The complete variable domain, with remaining parts taken from reference TRBV7-3 and TRBJ1-2, reads GAGVSQTPSNKVTEKGKYVELRCDPISGHTALYWYRQSLGQGPEFLIYFQGTGAADDSGLPNDRFFAVRPEGSVSTLKIQRTERGDSAVYLCASSLTGPTDYGYTFGSGTRLTVV.

The chain recombines TRBV6-1 with TRBJ1-1, with a tentative D call TRBD1 (5 bases). The CDR3 contains 11 residues. CDR1 is MNHNS and CDR2 is SASEGT in the germline V gene. Between the trimmed V and J ends, which lost 7 bases and 4 bases, there was a span of 7 bases. CDR3 sequence: CASIGTTEAFF. The CDR3 nucleotides are TGTGCCAGCATAGGGACCACTGAAGCTTTCTTT.

This clone was found once. The chain combines TRBV18 with TRBJ2-5; D perhaps matches TRBD2 (6 bases). The CDR3 loop spans 13 amino acids. Trimming cost V 1 base and J 4 bases, with 7 bases left between them. Germline assignment: CDR1 KGHSH and CDR2 LQKENI. This CDR3 reads CASSPQGGETQYF. The CDR3 nucleotides are TGTGCCAGCTCACCACAGGGAGGAGAGACCCAGTACTTC.

The V call is TRBV5-1, the J call TRBJ2-7; TRBD1 aligns across 7 bases. The CDR3 is 16 residues long. Germline CDR1 SGHRS, CDR2 YFSETQ. The junction had 10 bases not matched to a gene; V was cut back by 1 base and J by 3 bases. The CDR3 here is CASSLRPPDRDYEQYF. As DNA, the CDR3 is TGCGCCAGCAGCTTGAGGCCCCCCGACAGGGACTACGAGCAGTACTTC.

There are a few counts of this clone. This chain uses TRBV5-4 with TRBJ2-3; D gene unclear. The CDR3 sequence is 11 residues long. Germline values: CDR1 SGHNT, CDR2 YYREEE (reference sequence). V was cut by 0 bases and J by 4 bases, with 0 bases left in between. Here the CDR3 DNA reads TGTGCCAGCAGCTTGGCAGATACGCAGTATTTT. Translated: CASSLADTQYF.

J is TRBJ2-5 and V is TRBV15; D perhaps matches TRBD1 (5 bases). V dropped 0 bases and J dropped 3 bases, with 8 bases sitting between them. CDR3 length: 14 amino acids. Germline V lookup: CDR1 LNHNV, CDR2 YYDKDF (reference sequence). The CDR3 sequence: CATSRDLTEETQYF. CDR3 sequence (DNA): TGTGCCACCAGCAGAGATCTGACAGAAGAGACCCAGTACTTC.

The chain employs TRBV10-2 and TRBJ1-2; D is ambiguous. The CDR3 extends over 13 amino acids. Trimming removed 3 bases from V and 4 bases from J, with 9 bases in between. Germline CDR1 and CDR2: WSHSY and SAAADI. In DNA, the CDR3 is TGCGCCAGCAGTGACCCTAACAGCTATGGCTACACCTTC. Translating gives CASSDPNSYGYTF.